Described below is a single T cell receptor beta chain sequence and its context. The table came from immunoSEQ multiplex PCR; TCRdb's copy has only in-frame clones and leaves some out. The sample contains around 140,000 clones, 81% of which appear only once. Deletions cut 0 bases from V and 4 bases from J, with 14 bases between. The CDR3 length is 15 residues. Per germline, CDR1 SGDLS and CDR2 YYNGEE. The sample is drawn from a study of blood T cell repertoires in COVID-19. V gene TRBV9 combines with J gene TRBJ2-7; D gene unclear. Sequencing was done on a sample of peripheral blood. This TCR was recovered from a human donor in a cohort sampled during active COVID-19. Written as DNA, the CDR3 is TGTGCCAGCAGCGTAGCTACCAGCGAATCTTACGAGCAGTACTTC. Translating gives CASSVATSESYEQYF. The full variable domain, completed using reference TRBV9 and TRBJ2-7, is DSGVTQTPKHLITATGQRVTLRCSPRSGDLSVYWYQQSLDQGLQFLIQYYNGEERAKGNILERFSAQQFPDLHSELNLSSLELGDSALYFCASSVATSESYEQYFGPGTRLTVT.